This record concerns one TCR beta chain sequence. No antigen is known for it. This sample's time point: patch test 3, about 24 weeks after DPC sensitization. Treatment denoted: therapeutic diphenylcyclopropenone sensitization with weekly scalp DPC. Participating donors were patients with alopecia, aged 18 to 70 years, considered appropriate candidates for DPC. Trimming shortened V by 4 bases and J by 4 bases, and 15 bases separated the two germline ends. Germline V gene sequence: CDR1 SGDLS, CDR2 YYNGEE. This CDR3 is built from 16 residues. The data originate from a study of human T cells and chemical hapten exposure. Points from the study as a whole: Expanded TCRs were compared with controls, and the expanded TCRs formed significantly more large CDR3 similarity clusters. Sensitizing to DPC left TCRs with a frequency above 1 in 1000 unaltered.

TCRdb analysed the RACE reads with MiXCR anew, one entry per CDR3 protein. This table holds approximately 160,000 distinct CDR3 sequences, around 30% found once. The receptor comes from a young woman with alopecia areata. Some clones in this sample may be carry-over from other donors' samples. The J gene is TRBJ2-6, the V gene TRBV9; unclear D gene. Sample: whole blood, taken in connection with sensitization to the hapten diphenylcyclopropenone (DPC). CDR3 region: CASSQGHLGGANVLTF. The CDR3 coding sequence is TGTGCCAGCAGCCAAGGGCATCTTGGGGGGGCCAACGTCCTGACTTTC.